These 5 T cell receptor beta chains were sequenced from one sample in a study of OX40 agonist ivuxolimab in advanced cancers. Library creation used the immunoSEQ multiplex PCR assay. TCRdb's version of the immuneACCESS table is confined to in-frame rearrangements and falls short of the full clone set. An unresolved V gene accounts for under half of the shortfall where checked; the remainder is of unknown origin. The sample includes about 45,000 clones, with 75% to 85% observed a single time. The ten largest make up 2.6% of the sample. The source was CD4+ or CD8+ T cells sorted from blood, collected in a trial of the OX40 agonist ivuxolimab. All receptors come from an adult with an advanced solid tumor such as melanoma, head and neck, liver or kidney cancer.

The chain joins TRBV6-5 to TRBJ2-7; TRBD1 agrees at 9 bases. Germline lookup yields CDR1 MNHEY and CDR2 SVGAGI. Unmatched junction bases numbered 6, after V lost 6 bases and J lost 3 bases. The CDR3 runs 14 residues. The CDR3 is CASRKGQGGYEQYF. CDR3 nucleotide sequence: TGTGCCAGCAGAAAGGGACAGGGAGGCTACGAGCAGTACTTC.

This clone was found a few times. The chain links TRBV7-9 to TRBJ1-2; D gene ambiguous. CDR1 and CDR2 from the germline V gene are SEHNR and FQNEAQ (reference sequence). Deletions cut 6 bases from V and 0 bases from J, with 8 bases between. This CDR3 region has 13 residues. The CDR3 spells CASSLTSNYGYTF. CDR3 bases: TGTGCCAGCAGTCTGACATCTAACTATGGCTACACCTTC.

The chain links TRBV7-2 to TRBJ2-7; D is perhaps TRBD2 (5 bases). CDR1 SGHTA and CDR2 FQGNSA come from the germline V gene. This CDR3 contains 14 residues. V was cut by 6 bases and J by 2 bases, with 14 bases left in between. The CDR3 DNA is TGTGCCAGCAGAAGTCCGGCGGGTCCCTACGAGCAGTACTTC. Translating it yields CASRSPAGPYEQYF.

The rearrangement joins TRBV7-8 to TRBJ2-7; weak D call: TRBD2 (5 bases). CDR3 length: 12 residues. V was clipped by 1 base and J by 7 bases, with 8 bases between them. CDR1 and CDR2 (germline): SGHVS, FQNEAQ. Here the CDR3 reads CASSLGTGEQYF. The CDR3 region has the DNA TGTGCCAGCAGCTTAGGTACGGGAGAGCAGTACTTC. Full variable domain (rest looked up from reference TRBV7-8 and TRBJ2-7): GAGVSQSPRYKVAKRGQDVALRCDPISGHVSLFWYQQALGQGPEFLTYFQNEAQLDKSGLPSDRFFAERPEGSVSTLKIQRTQQEDSAVYLCASSLGTGEQYFGPGTRLTVT.

The rearrangement joins TRBV4-1 to TRBJ1-2; no reliable D call. This CDR3 spans 15 amino acids. In germline, CDR1 is MGHRA, CDR2 YSYEKL. With 0 bases removed from V and 6 bases from J, the gap between germline ends came to 14 bases. CDR3: CASSQEGPIPDGYTF. The CDR3 coding sequence is TGCGCCAGCAGCCAAGAAGGACCCATCCCCGATGGCTACACCTTC.